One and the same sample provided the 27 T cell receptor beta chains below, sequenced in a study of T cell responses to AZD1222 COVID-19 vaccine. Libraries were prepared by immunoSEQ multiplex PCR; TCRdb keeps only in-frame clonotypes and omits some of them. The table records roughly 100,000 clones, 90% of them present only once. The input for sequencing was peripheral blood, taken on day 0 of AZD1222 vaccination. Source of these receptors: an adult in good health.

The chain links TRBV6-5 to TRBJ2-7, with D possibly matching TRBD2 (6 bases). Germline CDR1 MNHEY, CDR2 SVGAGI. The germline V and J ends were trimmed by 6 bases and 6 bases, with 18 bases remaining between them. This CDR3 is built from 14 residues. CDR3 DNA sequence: TGTGCCAGCAGACCGCCCCGGGCCGGGGGCGAGCAGTACTTC. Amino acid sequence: CASRPPRAGGEQYF.

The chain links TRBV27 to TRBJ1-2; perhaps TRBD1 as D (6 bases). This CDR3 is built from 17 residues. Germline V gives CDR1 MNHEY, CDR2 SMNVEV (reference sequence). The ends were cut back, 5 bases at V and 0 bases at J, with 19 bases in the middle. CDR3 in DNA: TGTGCCAGCAGTACCCTCCGGGACAACTTAGCTAACTATGGCTACACCTTC. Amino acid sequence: CASSTLRDNLANYGYTF.

CDR3 residues: CASSLSGQGLFF. For the CDR3, the DNA is TGCGCCAGCAGCTTGTCTGGACAGGGACTGTTTTTT. This chain connects TRBV5-1 to TRBJ1-4; 8 bases agree with TRBD1. Germline V gene data show CDR1 as SGHRS and CDR2 as YFSETQ. The CDR3 extends over 12 amino acids. With V trimmed by 1 base and J by 13 bases, 3 bases remained unmatched.

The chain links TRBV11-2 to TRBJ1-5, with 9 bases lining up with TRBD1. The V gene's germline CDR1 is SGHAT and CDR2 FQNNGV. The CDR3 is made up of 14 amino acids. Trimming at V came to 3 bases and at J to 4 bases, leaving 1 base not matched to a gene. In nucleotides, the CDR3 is TGTGCCAGCAGCTTGACAGGGGGAAATCAGCCCCAGCATTTT. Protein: CASSLTGGNQPQHF.

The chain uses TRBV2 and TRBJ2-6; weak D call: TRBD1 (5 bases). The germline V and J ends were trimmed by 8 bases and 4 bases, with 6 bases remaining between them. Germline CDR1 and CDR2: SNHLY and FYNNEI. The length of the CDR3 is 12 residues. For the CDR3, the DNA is TGTGCCAGCGACAGAGGGGCCAACGTCCTGACTTTC. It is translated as CASDRGANVLTF.

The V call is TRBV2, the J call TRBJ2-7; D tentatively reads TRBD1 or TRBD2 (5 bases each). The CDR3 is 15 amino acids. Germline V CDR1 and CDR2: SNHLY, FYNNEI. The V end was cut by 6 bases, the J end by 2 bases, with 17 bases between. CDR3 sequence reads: CASSQTGLAAYEQYF. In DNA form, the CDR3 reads TGTGCCAGCAGCCAAACGGGGCTAGCAGCCTACGAGCAGTACTTC.

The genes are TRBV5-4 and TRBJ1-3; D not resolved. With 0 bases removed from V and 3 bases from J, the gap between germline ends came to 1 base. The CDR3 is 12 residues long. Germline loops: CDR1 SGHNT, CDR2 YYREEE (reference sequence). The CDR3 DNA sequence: TGTGCCAGCAGCTTGGATGGAAACACCATATATTTT. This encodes CASSLDGNTIYF.

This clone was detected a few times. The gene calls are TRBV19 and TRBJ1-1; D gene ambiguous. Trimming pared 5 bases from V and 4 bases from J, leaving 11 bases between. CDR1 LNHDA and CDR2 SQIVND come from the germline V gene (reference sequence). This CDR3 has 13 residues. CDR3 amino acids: CASSGGLFTEAFF. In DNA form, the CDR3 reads TGTGCCAGTAGTGGTGGGCTCTTCACTGAAGCTTTCTTT.

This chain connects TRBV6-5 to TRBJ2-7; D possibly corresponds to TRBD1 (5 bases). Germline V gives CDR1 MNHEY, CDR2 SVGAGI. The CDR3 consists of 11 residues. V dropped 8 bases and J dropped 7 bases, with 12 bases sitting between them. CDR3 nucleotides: TGTGCCAGCTCCACCCAGGGTGAGCAGTACTTC. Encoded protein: CASSTQGEQYF.

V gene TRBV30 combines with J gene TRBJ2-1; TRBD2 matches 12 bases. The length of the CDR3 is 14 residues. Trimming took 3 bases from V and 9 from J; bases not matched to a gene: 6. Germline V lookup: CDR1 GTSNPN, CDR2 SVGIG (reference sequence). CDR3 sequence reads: CAWRRTSGASEQFF. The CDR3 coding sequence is TGTGCCTGGAGACGGACTAGCGGGGCTAGTGAGCAGTTCTTC.

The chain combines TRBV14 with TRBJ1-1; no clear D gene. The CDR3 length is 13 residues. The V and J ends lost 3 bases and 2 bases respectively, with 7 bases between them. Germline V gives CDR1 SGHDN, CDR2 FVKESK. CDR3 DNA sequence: TGTGCCAGCAGCCAGGCCTTCAACACTGAAGCTTTCTTT. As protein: CASSQAFNTEAFF.

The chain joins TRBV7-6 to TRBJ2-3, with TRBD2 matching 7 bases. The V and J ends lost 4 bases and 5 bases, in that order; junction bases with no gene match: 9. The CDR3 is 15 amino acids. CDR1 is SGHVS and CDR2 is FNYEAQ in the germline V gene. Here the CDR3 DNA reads TGTGCCAGCAGCTCCCCTGGGGGGGGGAGAGATACGCAGTATTTT. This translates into CASSSPGGGRDTQYF.

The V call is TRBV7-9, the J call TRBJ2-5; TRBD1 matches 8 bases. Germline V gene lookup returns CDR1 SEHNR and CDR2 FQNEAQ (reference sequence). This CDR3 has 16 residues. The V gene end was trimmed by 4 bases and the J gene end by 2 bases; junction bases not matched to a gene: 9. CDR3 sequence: CASSSGQGWAQETQYF. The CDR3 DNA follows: TGTGCCAGCAGCTCAGGACAGGGTTGGGCACAAGAGACCCAGTACTTC.

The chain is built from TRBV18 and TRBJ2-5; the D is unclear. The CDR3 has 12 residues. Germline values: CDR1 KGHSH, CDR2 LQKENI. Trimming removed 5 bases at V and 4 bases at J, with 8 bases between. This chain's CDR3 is CASSSNGETQYF. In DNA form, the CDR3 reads TGTGCCAGCTCATCAAACGGAGAGACCCAGTACTTC. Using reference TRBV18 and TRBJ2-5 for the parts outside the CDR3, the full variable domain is NAGVMQNPRHLVRRRGQEARLRCSPMKGHSHVYWYRQLPEEGLKFMVYLQKENIIDESGMPKERFSAEFPKEGPSILRIQQVVRGDSAAYFCASSSNGETQYFGPGTRLLVL.

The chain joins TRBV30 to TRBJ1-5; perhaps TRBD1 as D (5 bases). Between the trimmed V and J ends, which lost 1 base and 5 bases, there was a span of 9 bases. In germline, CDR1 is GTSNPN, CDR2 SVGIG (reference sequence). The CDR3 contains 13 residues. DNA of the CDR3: TGTGCCTGGAGTGGGACACGGGATCAGCCCCAGCATTTT. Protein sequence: CAWSGTRDQPQHF.

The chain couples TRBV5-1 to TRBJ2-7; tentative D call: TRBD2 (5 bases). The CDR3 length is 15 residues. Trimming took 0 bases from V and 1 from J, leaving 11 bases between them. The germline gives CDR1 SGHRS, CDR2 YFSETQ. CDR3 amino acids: CASSLARWTSYEQYF. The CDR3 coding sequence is TGCGCCAGCAGCTTGGCCAGGTGGACTTCCTACGAGCAGTACTTC.

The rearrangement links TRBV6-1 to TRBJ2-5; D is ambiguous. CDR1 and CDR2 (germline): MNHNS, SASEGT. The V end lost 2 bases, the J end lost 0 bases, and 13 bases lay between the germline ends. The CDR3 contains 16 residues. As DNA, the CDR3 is TGTGCCAGCAGTGAAAAAACAAGATCCGACCAAGAGACCCAGTACTTC. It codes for CASSEKTRSDQETQYF.

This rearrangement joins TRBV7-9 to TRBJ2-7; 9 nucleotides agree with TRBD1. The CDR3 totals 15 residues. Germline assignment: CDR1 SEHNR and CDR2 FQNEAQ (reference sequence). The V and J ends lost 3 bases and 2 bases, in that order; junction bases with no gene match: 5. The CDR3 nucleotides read TGTGCCAGCAGCTTTCCCGGGACAGGGACCTACGAGCAGTACTTC. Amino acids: CASSFPGTGTYEQYF.

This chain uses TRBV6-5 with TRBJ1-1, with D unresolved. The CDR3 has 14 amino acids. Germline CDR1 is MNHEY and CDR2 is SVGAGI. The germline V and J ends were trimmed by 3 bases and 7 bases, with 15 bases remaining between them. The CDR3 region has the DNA TGTGCCAGCAGTTATAGTGGAGGGATTAGTGAAGCTTTCTTT. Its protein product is CASSYSGGISEAFF.

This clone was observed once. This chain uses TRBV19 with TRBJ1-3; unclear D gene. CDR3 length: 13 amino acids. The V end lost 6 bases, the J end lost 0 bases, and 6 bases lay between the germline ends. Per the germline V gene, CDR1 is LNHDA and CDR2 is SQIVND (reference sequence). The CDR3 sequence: CASSTHSGNTIYF. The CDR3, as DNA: TGTGCCAGTAGCACTCACTCTGGAAACACCATATATTTT.

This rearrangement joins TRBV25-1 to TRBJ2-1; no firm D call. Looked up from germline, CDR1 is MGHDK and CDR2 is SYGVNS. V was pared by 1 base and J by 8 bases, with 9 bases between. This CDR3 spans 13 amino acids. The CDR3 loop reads CASSELHPDEQFF. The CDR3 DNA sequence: TGTGCCAGCAGTGAATTGCACCCGGATGAGCAGTTCTTC.

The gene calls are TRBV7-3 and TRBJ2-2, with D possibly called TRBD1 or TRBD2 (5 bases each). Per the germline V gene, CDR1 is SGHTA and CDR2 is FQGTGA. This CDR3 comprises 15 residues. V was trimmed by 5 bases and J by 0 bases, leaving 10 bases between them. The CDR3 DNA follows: TGTGCCAGCAGCCCCGGGACCGCGAACACCGGGGAGCTGTTTTTT. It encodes CASSPGTANTGELFF.

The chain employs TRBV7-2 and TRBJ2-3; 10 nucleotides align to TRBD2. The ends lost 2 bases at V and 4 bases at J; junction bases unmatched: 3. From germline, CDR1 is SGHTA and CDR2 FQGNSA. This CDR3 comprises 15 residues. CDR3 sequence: CASSLTSGVPDTQYF. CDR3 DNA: TGTGCCAGCAGCTTAACTAGCGGGGTACCAGATACGCAGTATTTT.

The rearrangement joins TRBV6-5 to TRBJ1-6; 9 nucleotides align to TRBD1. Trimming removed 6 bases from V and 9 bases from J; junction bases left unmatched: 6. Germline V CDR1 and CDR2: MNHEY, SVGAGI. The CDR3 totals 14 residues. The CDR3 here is CASRTGQGFSPLHF. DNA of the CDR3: TGTGCCAGCAGGACGGGACAGGGTTTTTCACCCCTCCACTTT.

CDR3 residues: CASSFQTGVRTDTQYF. DNA of the CDR3: TGTGCCAGCAGCTTCCAGACAGGGGTTCGCACAGATACGCAGTATTTT. This chain uses TRBV11-2 with TRBJ2-3; 8 bases map to TRBD1. CDR1 is SGHAT and CDR2 is FQNNGV in the germline V gene. The CDR3 runs 16 residues. Germline trimming cut 3 bases from V and 1 base from J; bases unmatched to any gene: 6.

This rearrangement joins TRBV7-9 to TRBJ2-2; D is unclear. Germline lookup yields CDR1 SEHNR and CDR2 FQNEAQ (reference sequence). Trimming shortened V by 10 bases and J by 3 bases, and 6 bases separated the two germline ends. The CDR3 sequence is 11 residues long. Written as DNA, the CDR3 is TGTGCCACCATCGACACCGGGGAGCTGTTTTTT. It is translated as CATIDTGELFF.

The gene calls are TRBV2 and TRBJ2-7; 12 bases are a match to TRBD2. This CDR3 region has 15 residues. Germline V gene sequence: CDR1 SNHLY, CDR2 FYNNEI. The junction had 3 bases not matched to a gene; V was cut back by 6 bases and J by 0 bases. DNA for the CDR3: TGTGCCAGCAGGAAGACTAGCGGGGGCTCCTACGAGCAGTACTTC. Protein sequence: CASRKTSGGSYEQYF.